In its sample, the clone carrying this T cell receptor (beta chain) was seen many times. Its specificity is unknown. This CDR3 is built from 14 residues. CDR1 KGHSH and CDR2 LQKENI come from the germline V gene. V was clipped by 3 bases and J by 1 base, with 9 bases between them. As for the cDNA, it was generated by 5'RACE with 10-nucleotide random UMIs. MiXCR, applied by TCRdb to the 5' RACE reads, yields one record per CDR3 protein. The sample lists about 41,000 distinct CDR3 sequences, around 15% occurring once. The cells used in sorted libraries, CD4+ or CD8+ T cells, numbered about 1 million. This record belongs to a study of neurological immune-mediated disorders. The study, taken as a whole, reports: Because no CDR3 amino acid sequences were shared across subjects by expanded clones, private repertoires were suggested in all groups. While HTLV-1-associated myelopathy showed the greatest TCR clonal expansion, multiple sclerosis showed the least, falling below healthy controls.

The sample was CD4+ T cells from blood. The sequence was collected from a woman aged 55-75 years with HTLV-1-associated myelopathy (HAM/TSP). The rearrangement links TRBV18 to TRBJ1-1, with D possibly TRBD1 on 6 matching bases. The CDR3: CASSPSGANTEAFF. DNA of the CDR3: TGTGCCAGCTCACCCTCAGGGGCGAACACTGAAGCTTTCTTT.